Listed here are 9 T cell receptor beta chains from one sample, sequenced in a study of identical twins' blood T cells. TCRdb reprocessed the 5' RACE reads with MiXCR, giving one entry per CDR3 protein. This table holds roughly 340,000 distinct CDR3 sequences, 28% found once. The source material was PBMCs. The receptors stem from a woman between 18 and 55 years old in good health.

The V call is TRBV20-1, the J call TRBJ1-6; 7 bases agree with TRBD1. This CDR3 spans 15 amino acids. V gave up 0 bases and J gave up 4 bases; unmatched junction bases: 3. Looked up from germline, CDR1 is DFQATT and CDR2 is SNEGSKA (reference sequence). CDR3 nucleotide sequence: TGCAGTGCTAGAGAAACACAGGGGTATAATTCACCCCTCCACTTT. It encodes CSARETQGYNSPLHF.

This clonotype came up a few times. The V and J genes are TRBV28 and TRBJ1-2; tentative D call: TRBD1 (6 bases). CDR3 size: 15 residues. Trimming took 3 bases from V and 6 from J, leaving 17 bases between them. Looked up from germline, CDR1 is MDHEN and CDR2 is SYDVKM. The CDR3 protein is CASSFTGKGSNGYTF. In nucleotides, the CDR3 is TGTGCCAGCAGTTTTACAGGGAAGGGGAGCAATGGCTACACCTTC.

The chain links TRBV7-9 to TRBJ2-2; a weak D match, TRBD2 (5 bases). In germline, CDR1 is SEHNR, CDR2 FQNEAQ (reference sequence). This CDR3 spans 15 amino acids. Trimming stripped 4 bases from V and 0 bases from J, with 9 bases between. The CDR3 DNA is TGTGCCAGCAGCTCGGAGGCTACGAACACCGGGGAGCTGTTTTTT. Protein product: CASSSEATNTGELFF. Full variable domain (outside the CDR3, taken from reference TRBV7-9 and TRBJ2-2): DTGVSQNPRHKITKRGQNVTFRCDPISEHNRLYWYRQTLGQGPEFLTYFQNEAQLEKSRLLSDRFSAERPKGSFSTLEIQRTEQGDSAMYLCASSSEATNTGELFFGEGSRLTVL.

The chain couples TRBV19 to TRBJ2-1; unclear D gene. The germline V gene encodes CDR1 LNHDA and CDR2 SQIVND (reference sequence). The CDR3 extends over 12 amino acids. V lost 3 bases to trimming and J lost 13 bases, with 13 bases between them. Here the CDR3 DNA reads TGTGCCAGTAGTATTGGCGAAATCGGTCAGTTCTTC. Amino acid sequence: CASSIGEIGQFF.

V gene TRBV4-2 combines with J gene TRBJ1-2; 7 bases map to TRBD1. The junction had 9 bases not matched to a gene; V was cut back by 1 base and J by 4 bases. The germline V gene encodes CDR1 LGHNA and CDR2 YNFKEQ. The length of the CDR3 is 16 residues. As DNA, the CDR3 is TGTGCCAGCAGCCAAGCCCAACCACAGGGGCGCTATGGCTACACCTTC. Translated, it gives CASSQAQPQGRYGYTF.

This clonotype was observed a handful of times. This rearrangement joins TRBV5-6 to TRBJ1-5, with 7 nucleotides matching TRBD1. CDR3 length equals 15 residues. Germline V lookup: CDR1 SGHDT, CDR2 YYEEEE. Trimming took 0 bases from V and 2 from J; bases not matched to a gene: 2. Here the CDR3 reads CASSLDGTGNQPQHF. The DNA of the CDR3 is TGTGCCAGCAGCTTGGACGGGACAGGCAATCAGCCCCAGCATTTT.

On this clonotype: The germline gene is not matched at one end of the junction; a read error may be the cause. This rearrangement joins TRBV2 to TRBJ2-7; perhaps TRBD1 as D (5 bases). The germline gives CDR1 SNHLY, CDR2 FYNNEI. The CDR3 is made up of 11 amino acids. CDR3 sequence reads: CATTETYEHYF. The CDR3 nucleotides read TGTGCCACGACAGAGACCTACGAGCATTACTTC.

Only a few counts were recorded for this clonotype. The rearrangement links TRBV20-1 to TRBJ1-1, with D unclear. Germline values: CDR1 DFQATT, CDR2 SNEGSKA (reference sequence). The V gene lost 4 bases and the J gene lost 8 bases, with 17 bases spanning the gap. The CDR3 is 13 residues long. The CDR3: CSATPPVQKEAFF. CDR3 DNA sequence: TGCAGTGCTACCCCTCCGGTACAGAAGGAAGCTTTCTTT.

Comments on this clonotype: This may stem from a read error, because a much larger clone lies one nucleotide away. The chain carries TRBV28 and TRBJ1-2, with D uncertain. V lost 4 bases to trimming and J lost 7 bases, with 13 bases between them. Germline V gene lookup returns CDR1 MDHEN and CDR2 SYDVKM. The CDR3 has 13 residues. CDR3 sequence reads: CASSSKTTRGYTF. The DNA for the CDR3 is TGTGCCAGCAGTTCCAAGACAACGCGTGGCTACACCTTC.